The T cell receptor (beta chain) under discussion was sequenced for a study of chemoradiotherapy in HPV16-positive cancers. Clones were sequenced by immunoSEQ multiplex PCR, and TCRdb holds only the in-frame ones, with some missing. The sample yields roughly 8,400 clones, approximately 76% seen once. Collection of the sample occurred from a patient who underwent chemoradiotherapy. This sequence was found in a human donor with HPV-associated anogenital cancer.

The CDR3 DNA is TGTGCCAGCAGCCAAGATCCGGGGCAGCCCCAGCATTTT. This codes for CASSQDPGQPQHF. The chain joins TRBV4-2 to TRBJ1-5; unclear D gene. The germline V gene has CDR1 LGHNA and CDR2 YNFKEQ. The CDR3 length is 13 residues. With 0 bases removed from V and 7 bases from J, the gap between germline ends came to 7 bases.